One and the same sample provided the 13 T cell receptor beta chains below, sequenced in a study of beta chain features in type 1 diabetes. Study results and limitations: TCRB CDR3s were moderately but significantly shorter in Type 1 diabetes patients in all four CD4+ subsets.

Their antigens are not known. Investigators reverse transcribed all isolated RNA, so they sequenced expressed TCRB transcripts. The repertoire was sequenced with immunoSEQ multiplex PCR; TCRdb's copy has only in-frame clones and lacks some. Among about 160,000 clones listed, 10% were seen once. The sequenced sample was central memory CD4+ T cells from blood. The origin of the receptors is a young man with type 1 diabetes.

The V gene is TRBV29-1, the J gene TRBJ1-1; TRBD1 aligns across 7 bases. V shed 3 bases, J shed 3 bases, and the junction held 4 bases outside the gene matches. This CDR3 is built from 13 residues. Germline V gene data show CDR1 as SQVTM and CDR2 as ANQGSEA. Here the CDR3 reads CSVETGRDTEAFF. As DNA, the CDR3 is TGCAGCGTTGAGACAGGGCGGGACACTGAAGCTTTCTTT.

Only a few counts were recorded for this clone. The chain links TRBV5-1 to TRBJ2-5; TRBD2 aligns across 12 bases. V lost 0 bases, J lost 1 base, and 1 base stayed unmatched. Germline CDR1 and CDR2: SGHRS and YFSETQ. The CDR3 runs to 16 residues. DNA for the CDR3: TGCGCCAGCAGCTTGGCACTAGCGGGAGGCCAAGAGACCCAGTACTTC. Translation: CASSLALAGGQETQYF.

This rearrangement joins TRBV9 to TRBJ2-2; 7 bases align to TRBD2. Germline V CDR1 and CDR2: SGDLS, YYNGEE. This CDR3 has 17 amino acids. V gave up 0 bases and J gave up 5 bases; unmatched junction bases: 10. The CDR3 here is CASSVGLAGAGTGELFF. As DNA, the CDR3 is TGTGCCAGCAGCGTAGGACTTGCGGGAGCGGGAACCGGGGAGCTGTTTTTT.

This clone was observed a handful of times. The chain joins TRBV28 to TRBJ2-6; 7 bases line up with TRBD2. Germline V lookup: CDR1 MDHEN, CDR2 SYDVKM. The CDR3 totals 15 residues. The J segment lost 4 bases and the V segment lost 8 bases, leaving 8 bases of the junction unmatched. The CDR3 region is CASFRGGTGANVLTF. The DNA for the CDR3 is TGTGCCAGCTTTCGCGGGGGAACCGGGGCCAACGTCCTGACTTTC.

The chain employs TRBV5-1 and TRBJ2-2; 12 positions match TRBD2. CDR1 is SGHRS, CDR2 YFSETQ, per germline. The CDR3 is 17 amino acids. Germline trimming cut 5 bases from V and 2 bases from J; bases unmatched to any gene: 7. The CDR3 is CASRTSGSTTNTGELFF. Written as DNA, the CDR3 is TGCGCCAGCAGGACTAGCGGGAGCACAACTAACACCGGGGAGCTGTTTTTT.

The CDR3 DNA reads TGCGCCAGCAGCTGGAACGGACAGAGGGGCGGCGGAAACATTCAGTACTTC. It yields the protein CASSWNGQRGGGNIQYF. This sequence joins TRBV5-1 and TRBJ2-4; possibly TRBD1 for D (6 bases). The V end lost 3 bases, the J end lost 6 bases, and 22 bases lay between the germline ends. This CDR3 has 17 residues. Germline V gene lookup returns CDR1 SGHRS and CDR2 YFSETQ.

The gene calls are TRBV28 and TRBJ2-3; D is possibly TRBD2 (7 bases). Germline CDR1 is MDHEN and CDR2 is SYDVKM. V lost 6 bases and J 1 base, leaving 17 bases between the germline ends. CDR3 length: 16 residues. CDR3 sequence reads: CASSPQGRGGTDTQYF. The CDR3 DNA follows: TGTGCCAGCAGCCCTCAGGGGAGGGGGGGCACAGATACGCAGTATTTT.

This clone was found a few times. The genes are TRBV5-4 and TRBJ1-2; tentatively, D is TRBD1 (6 bases). Deletions cut 4 bases from V and 8 bases from J, with 15 bases between. Germline V gene lookup returns CDR1 SGHNT and CDR2 YYREEE (reference sequence). The CDR3 loop spans 13 amino acids. The CDR3 reads CASSQGPGDGYTF. The CDR3 DNA is TGTGCCAGCAGCCAAGGTCCAGGGGACGGCTACACCTTC.

The J gene is TRBJ1-3, the V gene TRBV5-4; maybe TRBD1 (5 bases). Per germline, CDR1 SGHNT and CDR2 YYREEE (reference sequence). Trimming pared 4 bases from V and 0 bases from J, leaving 14 bases between. The CDR3 has 16 residues. Here the CDR3 reads CASSLKTVYSGNTIYF. As DNA, the CDR3 is TGTGCCAGCAGCCTAAAGACAGTCTACTCTGGAAACACCATATATTTT.

The V call is TRBV7-2, the J call TRBJ1-1; 10 bases map to TRBD1. The V segment lost 8 bases and the J segment 2 bases; nucleotides outside the gene matches: 8. The CDR3 runs 15 residues. Germline loops: CDR1 SGHTA, CDR2 FQGNSA. The CDR3: CASLGQGGLNTEAFF. The CDR3 coding sequence is TGTGCCAGCCTTGGACAGGGGGGACTCAACACTGAAGCTTTCTTT.

The V and J genes are TRBV4-1 and TRBJ2-7; the match to TRBD1 covers 8 bases. The V segment lost 4 bases and the J segment 2 bases; nucleotides outside the gene matches: 10. The CDR3 runs to 16 residues. Germline CDR1 MGHRA, CDR2 YSYEKL. DNA of the CDR3: TGCGCCAGCAGCCTGAGCAGGGGGCCGCTTCCCTACGAGCAGTACTTC. It is translated as CASSLSRGPLPYEQYF.

This clone was recorded a few times. V is TRBV6-6 and J is TRBJ2-5; no clear D gene. The length of the CDR3 is 12 residues. In germline, CDR1 is MNHNY, CDR2 SVGAGI (reference sequence). Trimming removed 4 bases at V and 5 bases at J, with 8 bases between. The CDR3 is CASSSDWETQYF. The CDR3 nucleotides read TGTGCCAGCAGTTCCGACTGGGAGACCCAGTACTTC.

The sample holds a few counts of this clone. The J gene is TRBJ1-3, the V gene TRBV15; no clear D. The CDR3 consists of 13 residues. The germline V gene has CDR1 LNHNV and CDR2 YYDKDF (reference sequence). V lost 4 bases and J 5 bases, leaving 9 bases between the germline ends. DNA for the CDR3: TGTGCCACCAGCACCGGGAAGAGAAACACCATATATTTT. Amino acid sequence: CATSTGKRNTIYF.